The 15 T cell receptor beta chains below come from one sample, sequenced in a study of control samples from healthy donors and cancer patients. The assay was immunoSEQ multiplex PCR, and TCRdb's table has in-frame clones only and misses some. The sample includes roughly 120,000 clones, more than 85% of them seen just once. The sequencing sample was made of blood. Receptors originate from a man under 40 in good health.

This chain uses TRBV25-1 with TRBJ2-5; TRBD1 agrees at 12 bases. The V gene end was trimmed by 5 bases and the J gene end by 5 bases; junction bases not matched to a gene: 6. Germline CDR1 is MGHDK and CDR2 is SYGVNS. This CDR3 comprises 15 residues. The CDR3 region has the DNA TGTGCCAGCAGTTACCGGGACAGGGGGCCTGAGACCCAGTACTTC. Protein: CASSYRDRGPETQYF.

The chain uses TRBV27 and TRBJ1-1, with D possibly TRBD1 on 5 matching bases. This CDR3 is 13 amino acids long. V lost 6 bases to trimming and J lost 4 bases, with 12 bases between them. CDR1 is MNHEY and CDR2 is SMNVEV in the germline V gene (reference sequence). DNA for the CDR3: TGTGCCAGCAGGTTAGGGACCGCCACTGAAGCTTTCTTT. It specifies CASRLGTATEAFF.

This chain links TRBV6-5 with TRBJ2-2; no firm D call. CDR1 MNHEY and CDR2 SVGAGI come from the germline V gene. V was cut by 7 bases and J by 1 base, with 10 bases left in between. The CDR3 length is 14 residues. CDR3 nucleotide sequence: TGTGCCAGCAACCCCCCGGGGAACACCGGGGAGCTGTTTTTT. This encodes CASNPPGNTGELFF.

The chain has TRBV7-2 and TRBJ1-2; 12 nucleotides agree with TRBD1. V shed 9 bases and J 8 bases; nucleotides not matched to a gene: 16. Germline V lookup: CDR1 SGHTA, CDR2 FQGNSA. The CDR3 has 16 amino acids. Written as DNA, the CDR3 is TGTGCCAGTAGTAATACGGGACAGGGGGCTTTGGGAGGCTACACCTTC. Its protein is CASSNTGQGALGGYTF.

This clone showed up just once. The CDR3, as DNA: TGTGCCTGGAGTAACGACCTGGGAGATACGCAGTATTTT. Translating it yields CAWSNDLGDTQYF. J is TRBJ2-3 and V is TRBV30; no definite D call. CDR1 GTSNPN and CDR2 SVGIG come from the germline V gene (reference sequence). This CDR3 is built from 13 residues. V was cut by 2 bases and J by 5 bases, with 11 bases left in between.

The chain links TRBV19 to TRBJ2-3; D may correspond to TRBD1 or TRBD2 (5 bases each). The germline V gene has CDR1 LNHDA and CDR2 SQIVND (reference sequence). Trimming stripped 6 bases from V and 2 bases from J, with 15 bases between. The CDR3 covers 15 residues. The CDR3 is CASSARGPITDTQYF. DNA of the CDR3: TGTGCCAGTAGCGCCCGGGGACCCATCACAGATACGCAGTATTTT.

The chain recombines TRBV30 with TRBJ1-5; D is unclear. V was pared by 1 base and J by 9 bases, with 13 bases between. CDR1 is GTSNPN and CDR2 is SVGIG in the germline V gene (reference sequence). This CDR3 contains 13 residues. The DNA for the CDR3 is TGTGCCTGGAGTGAAGGGCGTGATCGGCCCCAGCATTTT. Translation gives CAWSEGRDRPQHF.

V is TRBV5-1 and J is TRBJ1-3; D is possibly TRBD1 (5 bases). The germline CDR1 and CDR2 sequences are SGHRS and YFSETQ. This CDR3 region has 16 residues. V lost 2 bases to trimming and J lost 4 bases, with 16 bases between them. The DNA for the CDR3 is TGCGCCAGCAGCTTCCGGGCAGGGTTGGACGGAAACACCATATATTTT. The encoded protein is CASSFRAGLDGNTIYF.

The chain employs TRBV5-6 and TRBJ2-5; D not certain. The CDR3 has 15 amino acids. V was cut by 0 bases and J by 3 bases, with 12 bases left in between. CDR1 SGHDT and CDR2 YYEEEE come from the germline V gene. CDR3 amino acids: CASSLGGLLEETQYF. The CDR3 nucleotides are TGTGCCAGCAGCTTGGGAGGTTTGTTAGAAGAGACCCAGTACTTC.

As DNA, the CDR3 is TGTGCCACCAGAGAGGTTGCGCAGTACGTC. Its translation: CATREVAQYV. This sequence joins TRBV6-5 and TRBJ2-7; D is uncertain. V was pared by 10 bases and J by 9 bases, with 13 bases between. The CDR3 sequence is 10 residues long. The germline CDR1 and CDR2 sequences are MNHEY and SVGAGI.

In DNA, the CDR3 is TGTGCCAGCAGCTTTAAACAGGCCCGCTCCTACAATGAGCAGTTCTTC. Translation: CASSFKQARSYNEQFF. The chain recombines TRBV7-2 with TRBJ2-1, with D maybe TRBD1 (5 bases). The V end was cut by 3 bases, the J end by 0 bases, with 12 bases between. Germline V CDR1 and CDR2: SGHTA, FQGNSA. CDR3 length: 16 residues. Supplemented by reference TRBV7-2 and TRBJ2-1, the full variable domain reads GAGVSQSPSNKVTEKGKDVELRCDPISGHTALYWYRQSLGQGLEFLIYFQGNSAPDKSGLPSDRFSAERTGGSVSTLTIQRTQQEDSAVYLCASSFKQARSYNEQFFGPGTRLTVL.

V gene TRBV5-4 combines with J gene TRBJ2-2, with D unclear. The CDR3 consists of 13 residues. V was trimmed by 2 bases and J by 6 bases, leaving 8 bases between them. Germline V CDR1 and CDR2: SGHNT, YYREEE (reference sequence). The CDR3 region has the DNA TGTGCCAGCAGCTTTGGCGTCGCCGGGGAGCTGTTTTTT. Encoded protein: CASSFGVAGELFF.

The chain uses TRBV7-3 and TRBJ2-5; D not certain. This CDR3 contains 13 residues. Trimming removed 4 bases at V and 3 bases at J, with 9 bases between. Germline V lookup: CDR1 SGHTA, CDR2 FQGTGA. CDR3: CASSSPWEETQYF. The DNA for the CDR3 is TGTGCCAGCAGCTCACCTTGGGAAGAGACCCAGTACTTC.

The table lists this clone with a count of one. The chain joins TRBV5-5 to TRBJ2-1, with 12 bases identical to TRBD2. With 4 bases clipped from V and 7 bases from J, the junction kept 9 bases outside the gene matches. This CDR3 is built from 16 residues. CDR1 and CDR2 (germline): SGHKS, YYEKEE (reference sequence). The CDR3 DNA sequence: TGTGCCAGCAGCGCGTTTACTAGCGGGGGGTTAAATGAGCAGTTCTTC. Translated: CASSAFTSGGLNEQFF.

The chain has TRBV28 and TRBJ1-1; 7 bases are shared with TRBD1. The CDR3 sequence is 12 residues long. Germline CDR1 and CDR2: MDHEN and SYDVKM. V lost 5 bases, J lost 8 bases, and 5 bases stayed unmatched. The CDR3 DNA reads TGTGCCAGCAGTCTTACAGGGGTCGAAGCTTTCTTT. It is translated as CASSLTGVEAFF.